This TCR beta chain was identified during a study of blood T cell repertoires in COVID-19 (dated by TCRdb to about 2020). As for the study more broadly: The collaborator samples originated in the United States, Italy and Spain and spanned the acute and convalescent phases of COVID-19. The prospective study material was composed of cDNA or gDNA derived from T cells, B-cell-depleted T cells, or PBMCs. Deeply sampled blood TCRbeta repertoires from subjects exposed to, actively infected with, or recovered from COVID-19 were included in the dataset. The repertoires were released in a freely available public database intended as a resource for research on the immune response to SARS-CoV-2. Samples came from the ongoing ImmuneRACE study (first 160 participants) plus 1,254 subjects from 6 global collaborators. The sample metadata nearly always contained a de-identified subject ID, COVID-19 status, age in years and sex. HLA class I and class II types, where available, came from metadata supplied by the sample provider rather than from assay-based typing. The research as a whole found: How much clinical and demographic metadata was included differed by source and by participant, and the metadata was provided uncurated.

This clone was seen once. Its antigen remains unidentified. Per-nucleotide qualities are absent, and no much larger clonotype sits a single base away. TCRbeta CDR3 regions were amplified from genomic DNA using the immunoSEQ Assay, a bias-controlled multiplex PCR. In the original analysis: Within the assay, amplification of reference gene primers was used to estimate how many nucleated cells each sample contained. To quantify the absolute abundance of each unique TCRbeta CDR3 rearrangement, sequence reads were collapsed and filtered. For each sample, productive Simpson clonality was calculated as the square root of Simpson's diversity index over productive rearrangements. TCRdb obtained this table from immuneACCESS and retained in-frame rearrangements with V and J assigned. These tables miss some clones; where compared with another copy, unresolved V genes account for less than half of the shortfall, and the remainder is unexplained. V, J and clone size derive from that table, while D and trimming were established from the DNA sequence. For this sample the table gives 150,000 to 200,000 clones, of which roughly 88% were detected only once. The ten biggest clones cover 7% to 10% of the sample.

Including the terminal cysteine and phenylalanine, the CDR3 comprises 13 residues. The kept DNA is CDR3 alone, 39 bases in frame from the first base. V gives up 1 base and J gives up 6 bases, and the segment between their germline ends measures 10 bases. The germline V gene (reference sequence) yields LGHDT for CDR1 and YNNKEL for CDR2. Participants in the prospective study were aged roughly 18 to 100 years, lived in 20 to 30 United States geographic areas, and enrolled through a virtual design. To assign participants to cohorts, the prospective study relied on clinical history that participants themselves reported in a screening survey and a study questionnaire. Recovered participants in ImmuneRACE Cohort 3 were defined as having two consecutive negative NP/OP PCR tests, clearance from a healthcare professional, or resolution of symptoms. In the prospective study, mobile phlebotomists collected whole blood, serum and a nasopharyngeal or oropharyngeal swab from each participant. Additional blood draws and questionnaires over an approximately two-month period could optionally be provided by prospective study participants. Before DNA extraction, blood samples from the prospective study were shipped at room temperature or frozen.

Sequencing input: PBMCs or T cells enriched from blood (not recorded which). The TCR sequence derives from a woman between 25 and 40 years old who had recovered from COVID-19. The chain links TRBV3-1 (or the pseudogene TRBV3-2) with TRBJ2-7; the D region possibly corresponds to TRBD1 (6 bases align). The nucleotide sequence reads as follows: TGTGCCAGCAGCCAAGGGACAGTCAGCGAGCAGTACTTC. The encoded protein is CASSQGTVSEQYF.